This is a list of T cell receptor beta chains from one sample in a study of OX40 agonist ivuxolimab in advanced cancers. The method was immunoSEQ multiplex PCR; TCRdb's version includes in-frame clones alone and lacks a portion of them. The repertoire holds tens of thousands of clones, with 65% to 80% as singletons. The sample here was CD4+ or CD8+ T cells sorted from blood, taken in a trial of the OX40 agonist ivuxolimab. All receptors derive from an adult with an advanced solid tumor such as melanoma, head and neck, liver or kidney cancer. Each CDR3 is given with its conserved first and last residue. Each record gives: CDR3 length, J gene, V gene, D gene, clone size, CDR3 protein, CDR3 DNA. D genes are given only for firm matches. A clone size is listed for some rows: how often the clone was seen (once, few, many), or a class if it is expanded.

14 TRBJ1-1 TRBV10-3 TRBD1 NA CAITQTGMNTEAFF TGTGCCATCACCCAGACAGGGATGAACACTGAAGCTTTCTTT
15 TRBJ1-2 TRBV19 TRBD1 NA CASASGQGANYGYTF TGTGCCAGTGCCTCGGGACAGGGGGCTAACTATGGCTACACCTTC
16 TRBJ2-6 TRBV19 TRBD1 NA CASTGQGASGANVLTF TGTGCCAGTACGGGACAGGGGGCGTCTGGGGCCAACGTCCTGACTTTC
13 TRBJ2-7 TRBV21-1 NA medium-sized CASLPGHIYEQYF TGTGCCAGCCTGCCGGGACACATCTACGAGCAGTACTTC
17 TRBJ2-5 TRBV2 NA once CASSGAFGGTSQETQYF TGTGCCAGCAGTGGCGCTTTCGGAGGGACCTCCCAAGAGACCCAGTACTTC
13 TRBJ1-1 TRBV9 NA once CASTVGVNTEAFF TGTGCCAGCACCGTGGGAGTGAACACTGAAGCTTTCTTT
19 TRBJ2-1 TRBV19 TRBD2 NA CASSIDLSGTSGAYNEQFF TGTGCCAGTAGTATAGATCTATCCGGGACTAGCGGGGCCTACAATGAGCAGTTCTTC
14 TRBJ2-7 TRBV5-8 TRBD2 NA CASSLGSGPYEQYF TGTGCCAGCAGCTTGGGTAGCGGGCCCTACGAGCAGTACTTC
18 TRBJ2-1 TRBV4-1 TRBD1 NA CASSQDPGQGYSYNEQFF TGCGCCAGCAGCCAAGACCCTGGACAGGGGTACTCCTACAATGAGCAGTTCTTC
14 TRBJ2-1 TRBV5-4 TRBD2 NA CASSFGREGNEQFF TGTGCCAGCAGCTTTGGGCGGGAGGGGAATGAGCAGTTCTTC
16 TRBJ2-1 TRBV5-4 TRBD2 once CASSRSGLADYNEQFF TGTGCCAGCAGCCGCAGTGGACTAGCGGACTACAATGAGCAGTTCTTC
14 TRBJ2-5 TRBV28 TRBD1 NA CASSAGQAQGTQYF TGTGCCAGCAGTGCAGGACAGGCTCAGGGGACCCAGTACTTC
13 TRBJ2-7 TRBV7-8 NA NA CASSLDRLYEQYF TGTGCCAGCAGCTTAGACCGACTCTACGAGCAGTACTTC
15 TRBJ1-1 TRBV6-5 TRBD1 once CASSYTPQGAGKAFF TGTGCCAGCAGTTATACTCCCCAGGGGGCTGGGAAAGCTTTCTTT
11 TRBJ2-7 TRBV5-1 NA NA CASSSSYEQYF TGCGCCAGCAGCTCCTCCTACGAGCAGTACTTC
13 TRBJ1-2 TRBV7-8 TRBD1 NA CASSFDRVDGYTF TGTGCCAGCAGCTTCGACAGGGTAGATGGCTACACCTTC
16 TRBJ2-3 TRBV27 NA once CASSLWFQGSTDTQYF TGTGCCAGCAGTTTATGGTTTCAGGGTAGCACAGATACGCAGTATTTT
14 TRBJ2-7 TRBV5-1 TRBD2 once CASTPSGVLNEQYF TGCGCCAGTACTCCTAGCGGGGTTCTTAACGAGCAGTACTTC
14 TRBJ2-1 TRBV27 NA NA CASSVGQIYNEQFF TGTGCCAGCAGTGTAGGACAGATCTACAATGAGCAGTTCTTC
14 TRBJ2-3 TRBV5-1 TRBD1 NA CASTSGTGADTQYF TGCGCCAGCACCTCCGGGACAGGGGCCGATACGCAGTATTTT
12 TRBJ1-3 TRBV7-8 NA NA CASVDSGNTIYF TGTGCCAGCGTGGACTCTGGAAACACCATATATTTT
16 TRBJ2-5 TRBV15 NA NA CATSAPASEYQETQYF TGTGCCACCAGTGCCCCGGCTAGCGAGTACCAAGAGACCCAGTACTTC
14 TRBJ2-5 TRBV5-1 NA NA CASSLGGHKETQYF TGCGCCAGCAGCTTGGGAGGACACAAAGAGACCCAGTACTTC
16 TRBJ1-3 TRBV28 TRBD1 NA CASSLFPQGAGNTIYF TGTGCCAGCAGTTTATTCCCCCAGGGGGCTGGAAACACCATATATTTT
14 TRBJ2-7 TRBV29-1 TRBD1 NA CSARVDPRGPEQYF TGCAGCGCCCGAGTGGACCCCAGGGGGCCCGAGCAGTACTTC
12 TRBJ1-2 TRBV28 NA NA CASSLKIYGYTF TGTGCCAGCAGTCTTAAAATCTATGGCTACACCTTC
15 TRBJ1-1 TRBV7-8 TRBD1 NA CASSLMTGGNTEAFF TGTGCCAGCAGCTTGATGACAGGGGGGAACACTGAAGCTTTCTTT
13 TRBJ2-1 TRBV7-2 NA NA CASSLGFGDEQFF TGTGCCAGCAGCTTAGGATTCGGTGATGAGCAGTTCTTC
16 TRBJ1-3 TRBV4-3 TRBD1 NA CASSPFTGDSGNTIYF TGCGCCAGCAGCCCTTTTACAGGGGACTCTGGAAACACCATATATTTT
11 TRBJ2-1 TRBV19 NA NA CASRPYNEQFF TGTGCCAGTAGGCCGTACAATGAGCAGTTCTTC
14 TRBJ2-7 TRBV7-2 NA NA CASSSRTGGYEQYF TGTGCCAGCAGCTCCCGGACCGGGGGCTACGAGCAGTACTTC
13 TRBJ2-2 TRBV7-8 NA few CASSLGGGGELFF TGTGCCAGCAGCTTAGGGGGCGGCGGGGAGCTGTTTTTT
14 TRBJ1-1 TRBV30 TRBD1 few CAWRPRGRSSEAFF TGTGCCTGGAGACCCAGGGGGCGGAGTTCAGAAGCTTTCTTT
16 TRBJ2-7 TRBV11-1 TRBD1 NA CASSLASGTGGYEQYF TGTGCCAGCAGCTTAGCGTCGGGGACAGGGGGCTACGAGCAGTACTTC
13 TRBJ1-1 TRBV5-4 NA NA CASRDQRNTEAFF TGTGCCAGCAGGGATCAGAGGAACACTGAAGCTTTCTTT
14 TRBJ2-7 TRBV10-3 NA NA CAISESIPVYEQYF TGTGCCATCAGTGAGTCGATACCAGTATACGAGCAGTACTTC
11 TRBJ2-2 TRBV6-5 NA NA CASRTTGELFF TGTGCCAGCAGGACCACCGGGGAGCTGTTTTTT
12 TRBJ2-7 TRBV4-1 NA NA CASSRRAYEQYF TGCGCCAGCAGCCGACGGGCGTACGAGCAGTACTTC
16 TRBJ1-1 TRBV6-5 NA NA CASSYSVGVGMAEAFF TGTGCCAGCAGTTACTCGGTTGGAGTAGGGATGGCTGAAGCTTTCTTT
16 TRBJ1-1 TRBV13 NA medium-sized CASSFRVQAGGTEAFF TGTGCCAGCAGCTTCCGCGTACAGGCGGGGGGCACTGAAGCTTTCTTT
12 TRBJ1-1 TRBV19 NA NA CASSEVNTEAFF TGTGCCAGTAGTGAGGTGAACACTGAAGCTTTCTTT
14 TRBJ2-7 TRBV6-6 TRBD2 NA CASSWTSGTHEQYF TGTGCCAGCAGTTGGACTAGCGGGACCCACGAGCAGTACTTC
15 TRBJ2-7 TRBV7-2 NA NA CASSLGGPGLYEQYF TGTGCCAGCAGCTTAGGAGGGCCGGGACTCTACGAGCAGTACTTC
15 TRBJ1-1 TRBV9 NA NA CASSPLSGGGTEAFF TGTGCCAGCAGCCCTCTATCCGGGGGAGGCACTGAAGCTTTCTTT
17 TRBJ2-1 TRBV9 NA once CASSVEDSLFVYNEQFF TGTGCCAGCAGCGTAGAGGACAGTCTATTCGTATACAATGAGCAGTTCTTC
18 TRBJ2-1 TRBV4-1 TRBD2 NA CASSHPFPWAGGSNEQFF TGCGCCAGCAGCCATCCATTCCCCTGGGCGGGAGGAAGTAATGAGCAGTTCTTC
13 TRBJ2-1 TRBV5-1 NA NA CASSSKVEGEQFF TGCGCCAGCAGCTCGAAAGTCGAGGGTGAGCAGTTCTTC
12 TRBJ1-5 TRBV7-9 NA NA CASSFGDQPQHF TGTGCCAGCAGCTTTGGGGATCAGCCCCAGCATTTT
13 TRBJ1-1 TRBV14 NA few CASSPRIRTEAFF TGTGCCAGCAGTCCAAGGATTAGGACTGAAGCTTTCTTT